The present entry profiles one T cell receptor beta chain with its context. Repertoires were generated with immunoSEQ multiplex PCR, while TCRdb's copy carries only in-frame clones and drops some. This sample carries 90,000 to 150,000 clones, around 89% of them seen once, and the ten largest clones take 3% to 4%. The data were obtained in a study of control samples from healthy donors and cancer patients. This CDR3 spans 15 amino acids. Looked up from germline, CDR1 is MNHEY and CDR2 is SVGEGT. V was clipped by 0 bases and J by 3 bases; unmatched bases: 2. The sequenced material came from blood. The chain couples TRBV6-2 or TRBV6-3 to TRBJ2-1, with TRBD2 matching 7 bases. This TCR was recovered from a man aged 40-49 years in good health. DNA for the CDR3: TGTGCCAGCAGTTACTCTCGCGGGGGCTACAATGAGCAGTTCTTC. Translating gives CASSYSRGGYNEQFF.